This T cell receptor (beta chain) was sequenced in a study of T cells in Graves' hyperthyroidism and ophthalmopathy. The CDR3 contains 14 residues. Germline assignment: CDR1 ENHRY and CDR2 SYGVKD. With 10 bases clipped from V and 4 bases from J, the junction kept 6 bases outside the gene matches. The CDR3 regions of TCR beta were amplified from RNA transcripts. HTBI primers were employed in a first-round RT-PCR of the TCR CDR3. Each CDR3 protein gets one entry after TCRdb re-called the multiplex PCR reads with MiXCR. The sample comprises some 560,000 distinct CDR3 sequences, roughly 14% of which are singletons, and around 7.8% rests with the top ten. Patients showing uncontrolled infection, other autoimmune disease, pregnancy or lactation were ineligible.

Sequencing was done on a sample of blood. The receptor comes from a woman under 40 with Graves' hyperthyroidism. The chain links TRBV10-3 to TRBJ2-3, with 12 nucleotides matching TRBD2. The CDR3 loop reads CASGLAGTSDTQYF. The CDR3, as DNA: TGTGCCAGCGGACTAGCGGGAACCTCAGATACGCAGTATTTT.